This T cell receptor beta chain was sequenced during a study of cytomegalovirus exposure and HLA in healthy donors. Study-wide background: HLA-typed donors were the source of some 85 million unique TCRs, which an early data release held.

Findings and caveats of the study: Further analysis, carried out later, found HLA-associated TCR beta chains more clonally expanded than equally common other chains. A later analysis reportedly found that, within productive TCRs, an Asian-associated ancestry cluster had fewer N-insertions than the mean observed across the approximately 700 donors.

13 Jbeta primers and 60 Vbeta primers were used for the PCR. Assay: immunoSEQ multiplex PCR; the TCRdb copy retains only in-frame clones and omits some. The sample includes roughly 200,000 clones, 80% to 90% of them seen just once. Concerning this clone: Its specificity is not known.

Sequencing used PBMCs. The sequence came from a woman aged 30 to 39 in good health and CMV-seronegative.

The CDR3 DNA reads TGTGCCAGCAGTCCGGGACAGGGGATTTCACCCCTCCACTTT. This sequence encodes CASSPGQGISPLHF. This chain connects TRBV28 to TRBJ1-6; 10 positions match TRBD1. V lost 5 bases, J lost 9 bases, and 4 bases stayed unmatched. The length of the CDR3 is 14 residues. Germline V gene lookup returns CDR1 MDHEN and CDR2 SYDVKM.